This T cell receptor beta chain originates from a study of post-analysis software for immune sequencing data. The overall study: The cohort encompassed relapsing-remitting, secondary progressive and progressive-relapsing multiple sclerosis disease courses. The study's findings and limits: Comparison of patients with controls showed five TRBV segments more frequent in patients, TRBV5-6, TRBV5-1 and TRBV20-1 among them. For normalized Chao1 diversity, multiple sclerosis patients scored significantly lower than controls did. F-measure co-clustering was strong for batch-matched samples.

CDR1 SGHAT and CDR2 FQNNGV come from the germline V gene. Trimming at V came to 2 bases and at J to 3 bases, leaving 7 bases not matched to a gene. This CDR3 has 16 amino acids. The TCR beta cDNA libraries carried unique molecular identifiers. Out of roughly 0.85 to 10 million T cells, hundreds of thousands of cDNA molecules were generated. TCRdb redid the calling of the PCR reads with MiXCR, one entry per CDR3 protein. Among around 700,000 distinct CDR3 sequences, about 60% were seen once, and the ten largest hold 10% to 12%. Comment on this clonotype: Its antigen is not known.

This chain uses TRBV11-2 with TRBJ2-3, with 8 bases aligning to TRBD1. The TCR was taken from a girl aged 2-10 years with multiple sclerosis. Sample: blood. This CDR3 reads CASSLRTGRLTDTQYF. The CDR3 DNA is TGTGCCAGCAGCTTAAGGACAGGGCGTTTAACAGATACGCAGTATTTT.